This TCR beta chain is drawn from a study of shared clonotypes between healthy human individuals. The table came from immunoSEQ multiplex PCR; TCRdb's copy has only in-frame clones and leaves some out. The sample shows 1.4 million or so clones, 98% of them seen only once. Trimming stripped 5 bases from V and 7 bases from J, with 10 bases between. The germline CDR1 and CDR2 sequences are MGHRA and YSYEKL. This CDR3 comprises 12 residues. The chain uses TRBV4-1 and TRBJ2-3; D uncertain. The sequence was obtained from a man under 40 in good health. The sample consisted of naive CD4+ T cells sorted from blood. Specified subset: CD45RA+ positively selected. CDR3 in amino acids: CASSVSGNTQYF. Here the CDR3 DNA reads TGCGCCAGCAGCGTAAGTGGAAATACGCAGTATTTT.